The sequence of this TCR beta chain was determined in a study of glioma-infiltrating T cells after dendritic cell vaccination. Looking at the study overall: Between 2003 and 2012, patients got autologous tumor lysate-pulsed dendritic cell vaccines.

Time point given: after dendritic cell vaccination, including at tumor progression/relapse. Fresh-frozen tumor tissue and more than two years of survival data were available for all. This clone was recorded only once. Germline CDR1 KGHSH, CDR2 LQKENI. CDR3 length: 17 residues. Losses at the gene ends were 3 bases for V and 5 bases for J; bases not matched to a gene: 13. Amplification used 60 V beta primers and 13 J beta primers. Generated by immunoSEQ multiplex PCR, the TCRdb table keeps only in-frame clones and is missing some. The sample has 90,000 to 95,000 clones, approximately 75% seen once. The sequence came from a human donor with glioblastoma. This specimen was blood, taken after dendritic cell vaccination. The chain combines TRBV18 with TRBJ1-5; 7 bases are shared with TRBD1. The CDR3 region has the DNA TGTGCCAGCTCACCTTCAACGGGACAGCAAGGAGATCAGCCCCAGCATTTT. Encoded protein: CASSPSTGQQGDQPQHF. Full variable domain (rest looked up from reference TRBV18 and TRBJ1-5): NAGVMQNPRHLVRRRGQEARLRCSPMKGHSHVYWYRQLPEEGLKFMVYLQKENIIDESGMPKERFSAEFPKEGPSILRIQQVVRGDSAAYFCASSPSTGQQGDQPQHFGDGTRLSIL.